The 31 T cell receptor beta chains listed next were all sequenced from one sample in a study of T-cell reconstitution after alpha-beta-depleted transplantation in children. Unique molecular identifiers featured in how the TCRbeta library was prepared. Each CDR3 protein gets one entry after TCRdb re-called the PCR reads with MiXCR. The sample consists of around 420,000 distinct CDR3 sequences, about 16% of them appearing once. Sequencing was performed on PBMCs, mostly from graft donor cells, taken 360 days after TCRalphabeta/CD19-depleted stem cell transplant. Receptor source: a boy younger than two who had a stem cell transplant for Wiskott-Aldrich syndrome, so the T cells may come from the graft donor.

This clonotype was observed a few times. The V call is TRBV12-3 or TRBV12-4, the J call TRBJ2-2, with 10 bases lining up with TRBD2. V was pared by 4 bases and J by 5 bases, with 10 bases of the junction left unmatched. CDR3 length: 17 amino acids. In nucleotides, the CDR3 is TGTGCCAGCAGTTCCCCAGCGGGAGGGCCGGGGACCGGGGAGCTGTTTTTT. It codes for CASSSPAGGPGTGELFF.

The table lists this clonotype with a few counts. The V gene is TRBV20-1, the J gene TRBJ2-3; D ambiguous. The germline V gene has CDR1 DFQATT and CDR2 SNEGSKA (reference sequence). This CDR3 contains 12 residues. Deletions cut 5 bases from V and 1 base from J, with 7 bases between. The CDR3 sequence: CSALHRTDTQYF. Written as DNA, the CDR3 is TGCAGTGCTCTACATCGCACAGATACGCAGTATTTT.

This chain's CDR3 is CASSHPGLGKNEQFF. In DNA form, the CDR3 reads TGCGCCAGCAGCCACCCGGGACTAGGAAAGAATGAGCAGTTCTTC. The rearrangement links TRBV4-3 to TRBJ2-1; 8 positions match TRBD2. The CDR3 is made up of 15 amino acids. Germline CDR1 and CDR2: LGHNA and YSLEER. Trimming cost V 3 bases and J 7 bases; bases outside gene matches: 8.

A few counts support this clonotype. The chain uses TRBV12-3 or TRBV12-4 and TRBJ2-1; D is uncertain. The CDR3 is made up of 11 amino acids. Trimming removed 6 bases from V and 9 bases from J, with 9 bases in between. The DNA for the CDR3 is TGTGCCAGCAGATTCCGGGCTGAGCAGTTCTTC. The encoded protein is CASRFRAEQFF.

The chain joins TRBV2 to TRBJ2-1; D unclear. Germline loops: CDR1 SNHLY, CDR2 FYNNEI. The CDR3 has 16 amino acids. Trimming removed 3 bases from V and 8 bases from J, with 20 bases in between. This CDR3 is CASSEWPDQVLDEQFF. Here the CDR3 DNA reads TGTGCCAGCAGTGAGTGGCCCGACCAGGTTCTCGATGAGCAGTTCTTC.

This clonotype appeared a few times. The J gene is TRBJ2-1, the V gene TRBV11-2, with TRBD2 matching over 14 bases. This CDR3 comprises 18 residues. V was clipped by 5 bases and J by 9 bases; unmatched bases: 15. The germline CDR1 and CDR2 sequences are SGHAT and FQNNGV. CDR3: CASSRYRRLAGGPGEQFF. For the CDR3, the DNA is TGTGCCAGCAGCCGATACCGAAGACTAGCGGGAGGGCCGGGTGAGCAGTTCTTC.

This clonotype was seen a handful of times. The V call is TRBV28, the J call TRBJ1-3; the D is unclear. Germline CDR1 is MDHEN and CDR2 is SYDVKM. This CDR3 spans 12 amino acids. Trimming stripped 5 bases from V and 1 base from J, with 3 bases between. The CDR3, as DNA: TGTGCCAGCAGTCAGTCTGGAAACACCATATATTTT. Translating gives CASSQSGNTIYF.

The chain has TRBV29-1 and TRBJ1-5; D gene unclear. The germline V and J ends were trimmed by 0 bases and 10 bases, with 10 bases remaining between them. The CDR3 is 12 residues long. Germline values: CDR1 SQVTM, CDR2 ANQGSEA. The CDR3 here is CSVEDPAGPQHF. In DNA form, the CDR3 reads TGCAGCGTTGAAGATCCTGCAGGCCCCCAGCATTTT.

This clonotype showed up just a few times. J is TRBJ2-1 and V is TRBV9; D is unresolved. Germline V lookup: CDR1 SGDLS, CDR2 YYNGEE. Trimming cost V 2 bases and J 2 bases, with 17 bases left between them. The CDR3 sequence is 17 residues long. CDR3 DNA sequence: TGTGCCAGCAGCGTTGAAAGCGCCGGACCCCCCTACAATGAGCAGTTCTTC. Translation: CASSVESAGPPYNEQFF.

This clonotype was seen repeatedly, ten times or more. The chain combines TRBV20-1 with TRBJ2-4; 7 nucleotides line up with TRBD1. V dropped 3 bases and J dropped 0; count of bases not matched to a gene: 5. Germline V lookup: CDR1 DFQATT, CDR2 SNEGSKA (reference sequence). The CDR3 runs to 15 residues. CDR3 in amino acids: CSARRDRLAKNIQYF. CDR3 nucleotide sequence: TGCAGTGCTAGGAGGGACAGACTAGCCAAAAACATTCAGTACTTC.

This clonotype was counted only a few times. The chain links TRBV5-6 to TRBJ2-7, with D unclear. Trimming removed 0 bases from V and 2 bases from J, with 3 bases in between. Germline V gives CDR1 SGHDT, CDR2 YYEEEE. This CDR3 contains 12 residues. The CDR3 region is CASSLAPYEQYF. The CDR3 nucleotides read TGTGCCAGCAGCTTGGCCCCCTACGAGCAGTACTTC. The full variable domain, rest sourced from reference TRBV5-6 and TRBJ2-7, is DAGVTQSPTHLIKTRGQQVTLRCSPKSGHDTVSWYQQALGQGPQFIFQYYEEEERQRGNFPDRFSGHQFPNYSSELNVNALLLGDSALYLCASSLAPYEQYFGPGTRLTVT.

This clonotype has a handful of counts. The gene calls are TRBV10-3 and TRBJ2-1; no definite D call. The germline CDR1 and CDR2 sequences are ENHRY and SYGVKD. CDR3 length: 12 amino acids. Between the trimmed V and J ends, which lost 6 bases and 5 bases, there was a span of 8 bases. The CDR3 region is CAISGLNNEQFF. The CDR3, as DNA: TGTGCCATCAGCGGGCTAAACAATGAGCAGTTCTTC.

This clonotype was counted between two and nine times. The V call is TRBV12-3 or TRBV12-4, the J call TRBJ2-7; 8 bases map to TRBD1. This CDR3 has 16 amino acids. The junction had 9 bases not matched to a gene; V was cut back by 2 bases and J by 3 bases. CDR3 loop: CASSLPPGQASYEQYF. CDR3 in DNA: TGTGCCAGCAGTTTACCCCCGGGACAGGCGAGCTACGAGCAGTACTTC.

This clonotype has a handful of counts. The CDR3 region is CASSLAIRGHRETQYF. The CDR3, as DNA: TGTGCCAGCAGCTTAGCGATACGGGGTCATAGAGAGACCCAGTACTTC. This rearrangement joins TRBV7-9 to TRBJ2-5, with D perhaps TRBD2 (5 bases). CDR1 and CDR2 (germline): SEHNR, FQNEAQ (reference sequence). Between the trimmed V and J ends, which lost 0 bases and 4 bases, there was a span of 15 bases. This CDR3 region has 16 residues.

This clonotype came up a few times. The J gene is TRBJ2-2, the V gene TRBV12-5; D remains unclear. V lost 2 bases, J lost 8 bases, and 9 bases lay in between. The CDR3 consists of 13 residues. Germline V gene data show CDR1 as LGHNT and CDR2 as FRNRAP. The CDR3: CASGLPDVGELFF. The CDR3 DNA is TGTGCTAGTGGTTTGCCGGATGTTGGGGAGCTGTTTTTT.

The rearrangement links TRBV20-1 to TRBJ2-7, with a weak D call TRBD1 (5 bases). The CDR3 loop spans 14 amino acids. Germline V CDR1 and CDR2: DFQATT, SNEGSKA (reference sequence). Trimming shortened V by 3 bases and J by 3 bases, and 15 bases separated the two germline ends. CDR3 residues: CSASRVNRNYEQYF. Written as DNA, the CDR3 is TGCAGTGCTAGCAGGGTAAACCGGAACTACGAGCAGTACTTC.

This chain joins TRBV6-5 and TRBJ2-1, with D possibly matching TRBD1 (5 bases). The V end was cut by 4 bases, the J end by 0 bases, with 10 bases between. The length of the CDR3 is 15 residues. Germline assignment: CDR1 MNHEY and CDR2 SVGAGI. CDR3 amino acids: CASSWPRGSYNEQFF. The DNA of the CDR3 is TGTGCCAGCAGTTGGCCTAGGGGCTCCTACAATGAGCAGTTCTTC.

This clonotype was recorded many times. At one boundary the junction diverges from the germline segment, which might be a read error. The rearrangement uses TRBV7-2 and TRBJ2-3; D is uncertain. The CDR3 has 14 amino acids. From germline, CDR1 is SGHTA and CDR2 FQGNSA. The DNA of the CDR3 is TGCGCCAGCAGCTTAGTATCGGGCACAGATACGCAGTATTTT. It specifies CASSLVSGTDTQYF.

J is TRBJ2-7 and V is TRBV6-2 or TRBV6-3; the match to TRBD1 covers 8 bases. The germline gives CDR1 MNHEY, CDR2 SVGEGT. V lost 8 bases and J lost 2; bases outside the gene matches: 20. The CDR3 is 18 residues long. The CDR3 region has the DNA TGTGCCAGCCTCCCCTACAACCTCGGACAGGGAAAGCCCTACGAGCAGTACTTC. Protein: CASLPYNLGQGKPYEQYF.

The rearrangement joins TRBV11-2 to TRBJ2-7; perhaps TRBD2 as D (6 bases). The germline V gene has CDR1 SGHAT and CDR2 FQNNGV. The CDR3 runs to 16 residues. V gave up 4 bases and J gave up 2 bases, with 18 bases separating them. The CDR3 loop is CASSSPWGVKAYEQYF. The CDR3 DNA is TGTGCCAGCAGCTCCCCCTGGGGGGTGAAGGCCTACGAGCAGTACTTC.

This clonotype has only a few counts. V gene TRBV7-2 combines with J gene TRBJ2-1; 11 bases line up with TRBD2. V shed 5 bases and J 4 bases; nucleotides not matched to a gene: 4. The CDR3 sequence is 15 residues long. Germline V lookup: CDR1 SGHTA, CDR2 FQGNSA. The CDR3 nucleotides read TGTGCCAGCAGCACCCGACTAGCGGGGTACAATGAGCAGTTCTTC. Encoded protein: CASSTRLAGYNEQFF.

This clonotype has a handful of counts. V gene TRBV7-8 combines with J gene TRBJ2-1; D is unresolved. CDR1 and CDR2 from the germline V gene are SGHVS and FQNEAQ. This CDR3 comprises 13 residues. V was pared by 7 bases and J by 6 bases, with 13 bases between. CDR3 amino acids: CASTRTVFNEQFF. CDR3 bases: TGTGCCAGCACCCGGACGGTGTTCAATGAGCAGTTCTTC.

This clonotype was observed a handful of times. The chain links TRBV3-1 to TRBJ2-5; a possible D gene is TRBD2 (5 bases). Germline CDR1 reads LGHDT; CDR2 reads YNNKEL (reference sequence). The CDR3 contains 13 residues. V was pared by 1 base and J by 5 bases, with 8 bases between. The CDR3 DNA follows: TGTGCCAGCAGCCAAGTACTAGGGGAGACCCAGTACTTC. This encodes CASSQVLGETQYF.

The rearrangement uses TRBV5-1 and TRBJ1-1; D uncertain. The CDR3 has 13 amino acids. V was trimmed by 2 bases and J by 7 bases, leaving 12 bases between them. Germline CDR1 is SGHRS and CDR2 is YFSETQ. The CDR3 protein is CASSLGRTYEAFF. The CDR3 region has the DNA TGCGCCAGCAGCTTAGGGCGGACCTATGAAGCTTTCTTT.

V is TRBV7-8 and J is TRBJ2-7, with D possibly being TRBD2 (5 bases). The CDR3 length is 14 residues. V lost 5 bases, J lost 2 bases, and 13 bases lay in between. Germline loops: CDR1 SGHVS, CDR2 FQNEAQ. The CDR3 DNA is TGTGCCAGCAGCATCACTAGAGGTCCCTACGAGCAGTACTTC. The encoded protein is CASSITRGPYEQYF. Full variable domain (missing parts from reference TRBV7-8 and TRBJ2-7): GAGVSQSPRYKVAKRGQDVALRCDPISGHVSLFWYQQALGQGPEFLTYFQNEAQLDKSGLPSDRFFAERPEGSVSTLKIQRTQQEDSAVYLCASSITRGPYEQYFGPGTRLTVT.

The V call is TRBV28, the J call TRBJ1-5; D might be TRBD1 (6 bases). The CDR3 has 15 residues. Trimming pared 6 bases from V and 7 bases from J, leaving 19 bases between. Germline V lookup: CDR1 MDHEN, CDR2 SYDVKM. CDR3 bases: TGTGCCAGCAGCCTACAGGGTAATACGAGACAGCCCCAGCATTTT. Protein product: CASSLQGNTRQPQHF.

There are a few counts of this clonotype. V gene TRBV12-3 or TRBV12-4 combines with J gene TRBJ2-7; 11 bases are shared with TRBD2. J was trimmed by 2 bases and V by 6 bases; bases with no gene match: 6. This CDR3 is built from 15 residues. CDR3 region: CASSSPGLAAYEQYF. CDR3 in DNA: TGTGCCAGCAGCTCCCCGGGACTAGCGGCCTACGAGCAGTACTTC.

The chain recombines TRBV28 with TRBJ2-3, with D possibly matching TRBD2 (5 bases). The V end was cut by 6 bases, the J end by 8 bases, with 15 bases between. CDR3 length: 13 residues. Germline V gene sequence: CDR1 MDHEN, CDR2 SYDVKM. The CDR3 DNA reads TGTGCCAGCAGCCCAGGACCGAGCGGTACGCAGTATTTT. Protein sequence: CASSPGPSGTQYF.

A remark on this clonotype: One end of the junction varies from germline; a read error may be responsible. The rearrangement links TRBV18 to TRBJ2-4, with unresolved D. This CDR3 contains 12 residues. Germline values: CDR1 KGHSH, CDR2 LQKENI. Written as DNA, the CDR3 is TGTGCCAGCTCACCTGACATTGGAGAAGCTAACTTC. It translates to CASSPDIGEANF.

This clonotype was counted only a few times. V is TRBV20-1 and J is TRBJ2-1, with 7 bases aligning to TRBD2. CDR3 length: 10 residues. Trimming removed 6 bases from V and 15 bases from J; junction bases left unmatched: 8. Germline V gives CDR1 DFQATT, CDR2 SNEGSKA (reference sequence). The CDR3 spells CSATGTKPFF. The CDR3 nucleotides read TGCAGTGCCACCGGGACTAAACCGTTCTTC.

The chain links TRBV19 to TRBJ2-1; TRBD2 aligns across 7 bases. The CDR3 has 13 residues. The germline gives CDR1 LNHDA, CDR2 SQIVND (reference sequence). V dropped 5 bases and J dropped 7; count of bases not matched to a gene: 5. CDR3 sequence: CASSLGLINEQFF. The CDR3 bases are TGTGCCAGTAGTTTGGGACTAATAAATGAGCAGTTCTTC.